This entry lists 21 T cell receptor beta chains sequenced from one sample in a study of blood T cell repertoires in COVID-19. The protocol was immunoSEQ multiplex PCR, while the TCRdb copy is restricted to in-frame clones and leaves out a portion. The top ten hold around 2.2% of the sample, which has roughly 290,000 clones, 70% to 90% seen once. The sample comprised PBMCs or T cells enriched from blood (not recorded which). The receptor set was obtained from a man aged 25-40 years who had recovered from COVID-19.

This chain uses TRBV20-1 with TRBJ2-5; D may be TRBD1 (5 bases). V lost 5 bases to trimming and J lost 5 bases, with 9 bases between them. The germline V gene encodes CDR1 DFQATT and CDR2 SNEGSKA (reference sequence). The CDR3 extends over 11 amino acids. The CDR3 DNA follows: TGCAGTGCTCTCAGGGTGGAGACCCAGTACTTC. Translation: CSALRVETQYF.

The chain joins TRBV18 to TRBJ1-1; no firm D call. V dropped 3 bases and J dropped 0 bases, with 11 bases sitting between them. The CDR3 is 15 residues long. Germline CDR1 and CDR2: KGHSH and LQKENI. Here the CDR3 DNA reads TGTGCCAGCTCACCGAACATCCTCATGAACACTGAAGCTTTCTTT. As protein: CASSPNILMNTEAFF. Complete variable domain (other parts from reference TRBV18 and TRBJ1-1): NAGVMQNPRHLVRRRGQEARLRCSPMKGHSHVYWYRQLPEEGLKFMVYLQKENIIDESGMPKERFSAEFPKEGPSILRIQQVVRGDSAAYFCASSPNILMNTEAFFGQGTRLTVV.

The genes are TRBV11-2 and TRBJ2-5, with no clear D. This CDR3 region has 14 residues. V was pared by 0 bases and J by 5 bases, with 10 bases between. CDR1 and CDR2 (germline): SGHAT, FQNNGV. The CDR3 sequence: CASSLEPSRETQYF. The CDR3 region has the DNA TGTGCCAGCAGCTTAGAACCATCTCGGGAGACCCAGTACTTC. Full variable domain (outside the CDR3, taken from reference TRBV11-2 and TRBJ2-5): EAGVAQSPRYKIIEKRQSVAFWCNPISGHATLYWYQQILGQGPKLLIQFQNNGVVDDSQLPKDRFSAERLKGVDSTLKIQPAKLEDSAVYLCASSLEPSRETQYFGPGTRLLVL.

The chain couples TRBV21-1 to TRBJ2-7; whether TRBD2, the table's D call, matches the DNA was not checked. TRBV21-1 is an annotated pseudogene. The length of the CDR3 is 13 residues. Written as DNA, the CDR3 is TGTGCCAGCGGCTCCGGGAACTCCTACGAGCAGTACTTC. It translates to CASGSGNSYEQYF.

The CDR3 loop reads CASSDDRVSSYNEQFF. The CDR3 DNA follows: TGTGCCAGCAGCGACGACAGGGTGAGCTCCTACAATGAGCAGTTCTTC. This sequence joins TRBV5-8 and TRBJ2-1; 7 bases are a match to TRBD1. The germline CDR1 and CDR2 sequences are SGHTS and YDEGEE. This CDR3 is 16 amino acids long. V gave up 4 bases and J gave up 0 bases; unmatched junction bases: 7. Variable domain in full (rest from reference TRBV5-8 and TRBJ2-1): EAGVTQSPTHLIKTRGQQATLRCSPISGHTSVYWYQQALGLGLQFLLWYDEGEERNRGNFPPRFSGRQFPNYSSELNVNALELEDSALYLCASSDDRVSSYNEQFFGPGTRLTVL.

This clone showed up just a few times. This chain uses TRBV5-1 with TRBJ2-7; D possibly corresponds to TRBD1 (6 bases). V dropped 2 bases and J dropped 2 bases, with 14 bases sitting between them. Germline CDR1 is SGHRS and CDR2 is YFSETQ. The CDR3 loop spans 15 amino acids. The CDR3, as DNA: TGCGCCAGCAGCTTTTCTCAGGGGCGAACCTACGAGCAGTACTTC. This encodes CASSFSQGRTYEQYF.

Here the CDR3 reads CASSQVRFYEQYF. CDR3 DNA sequence: TGTGCCAGCAGCCAAGTTAGATTCTACGAGCAGTACTTC. The chain combines TRBV3-1 (or the pseudogene TRBV3-2) with TRBJ2-7; D uncertain. V dropped 1 base and J dropped 3 bases, with 7 bases sitting between them. CDR1 is LGHDT and CDR2 is YNNKEL in the germline V gene (reference sequence). The CDR3 sequence is 13 residues long.

The CDR3 nucleotides read TGTGCCAGCTCACCACGAACAGGGCGCGCGAACACTGAAGCTTTCTTT. Encoded protein: CASSPRTGRANTEAFF. The gene calls are TRBV18 and TRBJ1-1, with D perhaps TRBD1 (6 bases). The V gene's germline CDR1 is KGHSH and CDR2 LQKENI. The V end was cut by 1 base, the J end by 1 base, with 13 bases between. This CDR3 is 16 amino acids long.

The J gene is TRBJ1-2, the V gene TRBV27; the match to TRBD1 covers 10 bases. The V gene's germline CDR1 is MNHEY and CDR2 SMNVEV (reference sequence). The CDR3 runs to 17 residues. The J segment lost 4 bases and the V segment lost 6 bases, leaving 14 bases of the junction unmatched. The CDR3 nucleotides read TGTGCCAGCAGCCGAGACAGGGGGCCAAATAAACCCTATGGCTACACCTTC. Translated: CASSRDRGPNKPYGYTF.

This clone was counted between two and nine times. This chain joins TRBV4-3 and TRBJ1-5; TRBD1 matches at 8 bases. The V and J ends lost 2 bases and 1 base, in that order; junction bases with no gene match: 4. The CDR3 sequence is 16 residues long. Germline lookup yields CDR1 LGHNA and CDR2 YSLEER. Written as DNA, the CDR3 is TGCGCCAGCAGCCAATCTACAGGGGGAAGCAATCAGCCCCAGCATTTT. This encodes CASSQSTGGSNQPQHF.

The V gene is TRBV5-1, the J gene TRBJ2-7; D possibly corresponds to TRBD2 (5 bases). Per germline, CDR1 SGHRS and CDR2 YFSETQ. There are 17 residues in the CDR3. Trimming pared 4 bases from V and 2 bases from J, leaving 22 bases between. The CDR3 region is CASSLQPGRGKTYEQYF. The CDR3 DNA sequence: TGCGCCAGCAGCCTTCAGCCTGGTCGGGGAAAAACCTACGAGCAGTACTTC.

This chain uses TRBV2 with TRBJ2-7, with 10 bases matching TRBD2. Per the germline V gene, CDR1 is SNHLY and CDR2 is FYNNEI. The CDR3 runs 15 residues. V lost 3 bases and J lost 7; bases outside the gene matches: 9. This CDR3 is CASSDLAGVLREQYF. In DNA form, the CDR3 reads TGTGCCAGCAGTGATCTAGCGGGGGTCTTGAGGGAGCAGTACTTC.

The rearrangement uses TRBV3-1 (or the pseudogene TRBV3-2) and TRBJ1-6; D is unclear. This CDR3 has 18 amino acids. V was pared by 3 bases and J by 8 bases, with 23 bases between. CDR1 LGHDT and CDR2 YNNKEL come from the germline V gene (reference sequence). In nucleotides, the CDR3 is TGTGCCAGCAGCCAGTCACCCCGCCTCCTCCGGGAGGATTCACCCCTCCACTTT. Translation: CASSQSPRLLREDSPLHF.

The chain joins TRBV4-1 to TRBJ2-3, with 9 bases that match TRBD2. CDR3 length: 17 amino acids. The V segment lost 4 bases and the J segment 6 bases; nucleotides outside the gene matches: 14. CDR1 and CDR2 from the germline V gene are MGHRA and YSYEKL. The CDR3 loop is CASSLRSRSGGRDTQYF. The CDR3 region has the DNA TGCGCCAGCAGCCTCCGCAGCAGGAGCGGGGGGCGGGATACGCAGTATTTT.

The chain is built from TRBV6-1 and TRBJ2-7, with a weak D call TRBD2 (5 bases). The CDR3 covers 16 residues. Looked up from germline, CDR1 is MNHNS and CDR2 is SASEGT. V was pared by 1 base and J by 3 bases, with 16 bases between. The CDR3 DNA reads as TGTGCCAGCAGTGAAGGGGCCGGGTGGGAGCGCTACGAGCAGTACTTC. Translating it yields CASSEGAGWERYEQYF.

This chain connects TRBV2 to TRBJ2-3; TRBD2 agrees at 12 bases. After removal of 8 bases from V and 4 bases from J, the junction contained 7 bases not matched to a gene. CDR1 SNHLY and CDR2 FYNNEI come from the germline V gene. The CDR3 consists of 15 residues. The CDR3 sequence: CASRPGLAGSDTQYF. In nucleotides, the CDR3 is TGTGCCAGCCGCCCCGGACTAGCGGGGTCAGATACGCAGTATTTT.

This clone appeared a single time. The V gene is TRBV19, the J gene TRBJ2-7, with no clear D. CDR3 length: 15 residues. With 4 bases removed from V and 0 bases from J, the gap between germline ends came to 13 bases. Germline lookup yields CDR1 LNHDA and CDR2 SQIVND (reference sequence). Here the CDR3 reads CASSNILDSSYEQYF. In DNA form, the CDR3 reads TGTGCCAGTAGTAATATTCTCGATAGCTCCTACGAGCAGTACTTC. The full variable domain, completed using reference TRBV19 and TRBJ2-7, is DGGITQSPKYLFRKEGQNVTLSCEQNLNHDAMYWYRQDPGQGLRLIYYSQIVNDFQKGDIAEGYSVSREKKESFPLTVTSAQKNPTAFYLCASSNILDSSYEQYFGPGTRLTVT.

The gene calls are TRBV5-3 and TRBJ1-2, with a possible D match to TRBD1 (6 bases). TRBV5-3 belongs to the ORF category, with a function that is uncertain. There are 16 residues in the CDR3. V shed 6 bases and J shed 4 bases, with 22 bases lying between them. CDR3 sequence: CARKGRGGLLAYGYTF. CDR3 nucleotide sequence: TGTGCCAGAAAGGGCAGGGGCGGGTTGCTCGCCTATGGCTACACCTTC.

The chain joins TRBV11-2 to TRBJ2-5; 11 bases are shared with TRBD2. The germline CDR1 and CDR2 sequences are SGHAT and FQNNGV. The CDR3 consists of 15 residues. J lost 5 bases, V lost 4 bases, and 6 bases had no gene match. This chain's CDR3 is CASSWSSGGMETQYF. The CDR3 region has the DNA TGTGCCAGCAGCTGGTCTAGCGGGGGGATGGAGACCCAGTACTTC.

The chain joins TRBV19 to TRBJ1-5; no firm D call. The CDR3 loop spans 16 amino acids. Germline loops: CDR1 LNHDA, CDR2 SQIVND (reference sequence). V lost 4 bases, J lost 3 bases, and 16 bases lay in between. The CDR3 DNA reads as TGTGCCAGTAGTAGAGGAATTCAACGAAACAATCAGCCCCAGCATTTT. This encodes CASSRGIQRNNQPQHF.

V and J are TRBV9 and TRBJ2-7, with D possibly being TRBD2 (5 bases). CDR1 is SGDLS and CDR2 is YYNGEE in the germline V gene. The CDR3 contains 14 residues. Trimming took 1 base from V and 3 from J, leaving 11 bases between them. The DNA for the CDR3 is TGTGCCAGCAGCGTACGGGAAGAGTACTACGAGCAGTACTTC. This codes for CASSVREEYYEQYF.